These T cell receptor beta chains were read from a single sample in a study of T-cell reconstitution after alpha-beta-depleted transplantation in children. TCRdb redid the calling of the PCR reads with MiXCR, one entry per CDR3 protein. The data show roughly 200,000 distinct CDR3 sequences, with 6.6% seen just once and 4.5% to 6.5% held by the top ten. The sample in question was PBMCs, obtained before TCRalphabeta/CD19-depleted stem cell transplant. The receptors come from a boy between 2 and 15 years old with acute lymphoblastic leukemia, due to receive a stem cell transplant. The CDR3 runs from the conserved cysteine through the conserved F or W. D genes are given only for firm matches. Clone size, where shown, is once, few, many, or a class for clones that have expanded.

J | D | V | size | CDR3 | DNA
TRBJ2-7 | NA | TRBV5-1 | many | CASDDGSYEQYF | TGCGCCAGCGACGACGGCTCCTACGAGCAGTACTTC
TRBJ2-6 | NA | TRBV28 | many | CASSSLAPQAGANVLTF | TGTGCCAGCAGTTCCCTCGCCCCGCAAGCTGGGGCCAACGTCCTGACTTTC
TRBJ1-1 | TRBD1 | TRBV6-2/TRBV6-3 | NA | CAIGRQGGNTEAFF | TGTGCCATCGGCAGACAGGGGGGGAACACTGAAGCTTTCTTT
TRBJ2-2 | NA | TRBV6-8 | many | CASRLGANTGELFF | TGTGCCAGCAGACTAGGAGCGAACACCGGGGAGCTGTTTTTT
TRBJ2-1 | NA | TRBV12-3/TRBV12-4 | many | CASSPSGWSREQFF | TGTGCCAGCAGTCCCTCGGGGTGGTCGCGTGAGCAGTTCTTC
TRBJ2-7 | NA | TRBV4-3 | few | CASSQGYYGSYEQYF | TGCGCCAGCAGCCAAGGGTACTACGGCTCCTACGAGCAGTACTTC
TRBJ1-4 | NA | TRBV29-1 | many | CSVVEAGAGEKLFF | TGCAGCGTCGTAGAGGCGGGGGCGGGTGAAAAACTGTTTTTT
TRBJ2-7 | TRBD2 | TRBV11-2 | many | CASNFAGTSNYEQYF | TGTGCCAGCAACTTCGCCGGGACTAGCAACTACGAGCAGTACTTC
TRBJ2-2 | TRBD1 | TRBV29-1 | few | CSAGQGAAGELFF | TGCAGCGCGGGACAGGGGGCTGCCGGGGAGCTGTTTTTT
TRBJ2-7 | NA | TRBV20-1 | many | CSWDSPGTYEQYF | TGCAGTTGGGACTCCCCAGGCACGTACGAGCAGTACTTC
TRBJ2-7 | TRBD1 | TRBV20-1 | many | CSAAGQAYEQYF | TGCAGTGCCGCGGGACAGGCCTACGAGCAGTACTTC
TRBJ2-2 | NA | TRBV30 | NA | CAWIASTGELFF | TGTGCCTGGATAGCAAGCACCGGGGAGCTGTTTTTT
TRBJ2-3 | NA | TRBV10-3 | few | CAISESVGSSAYF | TGTGCCATCAGTGAGTCAGTAGGTTCTTCAGCGTATTTT
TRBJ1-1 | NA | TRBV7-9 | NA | CASSLGLGMNTEAFF | TGTGCCAGCAGCTTAGGTCTGGGGATGAACACTGAAGCTTTCTTT
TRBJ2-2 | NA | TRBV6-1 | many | CASSGDGYPSTGELFF | TGTGCCAGCAGTGGGGACGGCTACCCCTCCACCGGGGAGCTGTTTTTT
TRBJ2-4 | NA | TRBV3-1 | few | CASSQGATIAKNIQYF | TGTGCCAGCAGCCAAGGAGCGACCATCGCCAAAAACATTCAGTACTTC
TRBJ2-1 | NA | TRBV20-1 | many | CSATGTSSHEQFF | TGCAGTGCCACAGGGACGTCTTCCCATGAGCAGTTCTTC
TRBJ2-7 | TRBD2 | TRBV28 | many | CASSLNKWRLAGDLSYEQYF | TGTGCCAGCAGTTTAAATAAGTGGAGGCTAGCGGGAGACCTGAGCTACGAGCAGTACTTC
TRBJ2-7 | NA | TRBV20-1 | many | CSARDRGWGEQYF | TGCAGTGCTAGAGATCGGGGGTGGGGGGAGCAGTACTTC
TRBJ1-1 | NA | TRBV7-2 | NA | CASSPPGRREAFF | TGTGCCAGCAGCCCCCCCGGGCGCCGGGAAGCTTTCTTT
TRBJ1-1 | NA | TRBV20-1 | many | CSARATRATEAFF | TGCAGTGCTAGAGCTACCAGAGCCACTGAAGCTTTCTTT
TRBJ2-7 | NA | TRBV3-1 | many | CASSPTNAAYEQYF | TGTGCCAGCAGCCCTACTAACGCGGCCTACGAGCAGTACTTC
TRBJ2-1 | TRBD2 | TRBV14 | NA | CASSHRRGAYNEQFF | TGTGCCAGCAGCCATAGGCGGGGGGCCTACAATGAGCAGTTCTTC